Presented here are 10 T cell receptor beta chains from one specimen sequenced in a study of blood T cells in healthy people across ages. Using a J-beta primer mix together with a sample-barcoded 5' primer, a second PCR was run for roughly 7 to 12 cycles. In TCRdb, the 5' RACE reads were re-called with MiXCR into one record per CDR3 protein. Of around 1,500,000 distinct CDR3 sequences listed, 42% are singletons. Sequenced material: blood. These receptors came from a woman younger than 35 in good health.

This clonotype was observed a few times. The chain is built from TRBV7-9 and TRBJ2-3; 11 bases fit TRBD2. Germline V gives CDR1 SEHNR, CDR2 FQNEAQ (reference sequence). The CDR3 has 18 residues. J gave up 0 bases and V 5 bases, and 10 bases lay outside the gene matches. CDR3 sequence reads: CASSLPRTSGQSTDTQYF. Written as DNA, the CDR3 is TGTGCCAGCAGCCTCCCCCGGACTAGCGGGCAGAGCACAGATACGCAGTATTTT.

This clonotype was detected a few times. The chain employs TRBV4-1 and TRBJ1-2, with D hard to call. Germline V gives CDR1 MGHRA, CDR2 YSYEKL. The CDR3 is 15 residues long. The V end was cut by 4 bases, the J end by 4 bases, with 16 bases between. CDR3 bases: TGCGCCAGCAGCCCCCAAAATCTACCTGGCTATGGCTACACCTTC. Translation gives CASSPQNLPGYGYTF.

J is TRBJ1-1 and V is TRBV30, with D possibly matching TRBD1 (5 bases). From germline, CDR1 is GTSNPN and CDR2 SVGIG (reference sequence). The length of the CDR3 is 14 residues. V lost 1 base to trimming and J lost 1 base, with 10 bases between them. The CDR3 protein is CAWSGGTSNTEAFF. DNA of the CDR3: TGTGCCTGGAGTGGAGGGACGTCGAACACTGAAGCTTTCTTT.

The V call is TRBV12-3 or TRBV12-4, the J call TRBJ2-5, with 7 bases matching TRBD1. The J segment lost 4 bases and the V segment lost 5 bases, leaving 10 bases of the junction unmatched. This CDR3 has 15 residues. The CDR3 protein is CASSPLQGRRETQYF. CDR3 DNA sequence: TGTGCCAGCAGTCCTCTACAGGGGAGACGAGAGACCCAGTACTTC.

The sample holds a few counts of this clonotype. The V gene is TRBV7-2, the J gene TRBJ2-3, with D perhaps TRBD1 or TRBD2 (5 bases each). Germline CDR1 is SGHTA and CDR2 is FQGNSA. V was cut by 6 bases and J by 4 bases, with 14 bases left in between. CDR3 length equals 14 residues. The CDR3 reads CASRTGAPSDTQYF. Here the CDR3 DNA reads TGTGCCAGCAGAACCGGGGCCCCCTCAGATACGCAGTATTTT. The full variable domain, in which reference TRBV7-2 and TRBJ2-3 provide the parts outside the CDR3, is GAGVSQSPSNKVTEKGKDVELRCDPISGHTALYWYRQSLGQGLEFLIYFQGNSAPDKSGLPSDRFSAERTGGSVSTLTIQRTQQEDSAVYLCASRTGAPSDTQYFGPGTRLTVL.

This clonotype appeared a few times. The chain links TRBV6-5 to TRBJ2-1; 9 bases fit TRBD1. Germline assignment: CDR1 MNHEY and CDR2 SVGAGI. The J segment lost 2 bases and the V segment lost 3 bases, leaving 8 bases of the junction unmatched. There are 17 residues in the CDR3. The CDR3, as DNA: TGTGCCAGCAGTTATGCCAATACAGGGGGCCCCTACAATGAGCAGTTCTTC. Translation gives CASSYANTGGPYNEQFF.

V is TRBV10-3 and J is TRBJ2-7, with D perhaps TRBD2 (7 bases). Deletions cut 6 bases from V and 2 bases from J, with 17 bases between. There are 15 residues in the CDR3. Germline V gene sequence: CDR1 ENHRY, CDR2 SYGVKD. The CDR3 DNA follows: TGTGCCATCAGGGGGGGGCTAGCGGAGACCTACGAGCAGTACTTC. Translation gives CAIRGGLAETYEQYF.

The V call is TRBV15, the J call TRBJ2-7, with 12 bases identical to TRBD2. Germline lookup yields CDR1 LNHNV and CDR2 YYDKDF (reference sequence). The V gene end was trimmed by 2 bases and the J gene end by 3 bases; junction bases not matched to a gene: 2. This CDR3 is built from 15 residues. The CDR3 DNA reads TGTGCCACCAGCAGACTGACTAGCGGGAGCTACGAGCAGTACTTC. Amino acid sequence: CATSRLTSGSYEQYF.

This clonotype was seen more than once but under ten times. The chain carries TRBV20-1 and TRBJ2-3; D gene ambiguous. V dropped 1 base and J dropped 5 bases, with 16 bases sitting between them. CDR3 size: 15 residues. The germline gives CDR1 DFQATT, CDR2 SNEGSKA (reference sequence). For the CDR3, the DNA is TGCAGTGCTAGAGCTACGGTGGGCCCCCGAGATACGCAGTATTTT. Its translation is CSARATVGPRDTQYF.

This clonotype appeared a few times. The chain has TRBV10-3 and TRBJ2-5; possibly TRBD2 for D (6 bases). CDR3 length: 17 residues. Germline lookup yields CDR1 ENHRY and CDR2 SYGVKD. Trimming shortened V by 3 bases and J by 3 bases, and 20 bases separated the two germline ends. The CDR3 protein is CAISDHSPDYLKETQYF. The DNA for the CDR3 is TGTGCCATCAGTGACCACTCCCCGGACTACTTAAAAGAGACCCAGTACTTC.